The 29 T cell receptor beta chains listed next were all sequenced from one sample in a study of T cell responses to AZD1222 COVID-19 vaccine. TCRdb's copy holds only in-frame clones and misses some; the assay was immunoSEQ multiplex PCR. The sample has 150,000 to 200,000 clones, approximately 93% seen once. Sequencing used peripheral blood, obtained on day 0 of AZD1222 vaccination. Every receptor here comes from an adult in good health.

This clone showed up just a few times. J is TRBJ1-3 and V is TRBV9; the match to TRBD1 covers 9 bases. Germline trimming cut 3 bases from V and 3 bases from J; bases unmatched to any gene: 4. There are 15 residues in the CDR3. Germline V CDR1 and CDR2: SGDLS, YYNGEE. Here the CDR3 reads CASSDRDRVGNTIYF. The CDR3 DNA follows: TGTGCCAGCAGCGACCGGGACAGGGTTGGAAACACCATATATTTT. Together with reference TRBV9 and TRBJ1-3, the CDR3 gives the full variable domain: DSGVTQTPKHLITATGQRVTLRCSPRSGDLSVYWYQQSLDQGLQFLIQYYNGEERAKGNILERFSAQQFPDLHSELNLSSLELGDSALYFCASSDRDRVGNTIYFGEGSWLTVV.

This chain connects TRBV7-9 to TRBJ2-3; tentatively, D is TRBD2 (6 bases). This CDR3 has 13 amino acids. Trimming took 3 bases from V and 4 from J, leaving 8 bases between them. Germline V gene sequence: CDR1 SEHNR, CDR2 FQNEAQ (reference sequence). CDR3 DNA: TGTGCCAGCAGCTTCGGGAGCCCAGATACGCAGTATTTT. This sequence encodes CASSFGSPDTQYF.

The chain combines TRBV6-6 with TRBJ1-2; 11 bases map to TRBD1. Germline-derived CDR1 and CDR2 are MNHNY and SVGAGI (reference sequence). Germline trimming cut 6 bases from V and 8 bases from J; bases unmatched to any gene: 14. This CDR3 is built from 16 residues. For the CDR3, the DNA is TGTGCCAGCAGATCCTCCGGGACAGGGGGAGTTTGGGGCTACACCTTC. It yields the protein CASRSSGTGGVWGYTF.

J is TRBJ1-1 and V is TRBV15; D perhaps matches TRBD1 (5 bases). Germline CDR1 and CDR2: LNHNV and YYDKDF (reference sequence). The CDR3 totals 14 residues. Deletions cut 3 bases from V and 5 bases from J, with 13 bases between. DNA for the CDR3: TGTGCCACCAGCAGTGGGGTAAAGGGGACTGAAGCTTTCTTT. This sequence encodes CATSSGVKGTEAFF. Full variable domain (outside the CDR3, taken from reference TRBV15 and TRBJ1-1): DAMVIQNPRYQVTQFGKPVTLSCSQTLNHNVMYWYQQKSSQAPKLLFHYYDKDFNNEADTPDNFQSRRPNTSFCFLDIRSPGLGDTAMYLCATSSGVKGTEAFFGQGTRLTVV.

V usage is TRBV5-5 and J usage is TRBJ1-5; 12 bases match TRBD1. Germline-derived CDR1 and CDR2 are SGHKS and YYEKEE (reference sequence). Trimming removed 3 bases from V and 6 bases from J; junction bases left unmatched: 4. CDR3 size: 15 residues. As DNA, the CDR3 is TGTGCCAGCAGCTGGGGACAGGGGGCAGCTCAGCCCCAGCATTTT. Amino acids: CASSWGQGAAQPQHF.

V gene TRBV9 combines with J gene TRBJ2-3, with a tentative D call TRBD1 (5 bases). Trimming left V 3 bases short and J 3 bases short, with 8 bases between. The germline gives CDR1 SGDLS, CDR2 YYNGEE. The CDR3 has 13 residues. The CDR3 coding sequence is TGTGCCAGCAGCGGACAGATGACAGATACGCAGTATTTT. Protein: CASSGQMTDTQYF. The full variable domain, its missing parts supplied by reference TRBV9 and TRBJ2-3, is DSGVTQTPKHLITATGQRVTLRCSPRSGDLSVYWYQQSLDQGLQFLIQYYNGEERAKGNILERFSAQQFPDLHSELNLSSLELGDSALYFCASSGQMTDTQYFGPGTRLTVL.

This clone was detected a few times. This chain joins TRBV27 and TRBJ2-7; 7 bases fit TRBD1. This CDR3 comprises 12 residues. The ends lost 10 bases at V and 2 bases at J; junction bases unmatched: 5. Per germline, CDR1 MNHEY and CDR2 SMNVEV (reference sequence). DNA for the CDR3: TGTGCCACCAGGGACAGCGCCTACGAGCAGTACTTC. Translating gives CATRDSAYEQYF.

The CDR3 DNA reads TGTGCCAGCAGCCTACAGGGGGATAATTCACCCCTCCACTTT. As protein: CASSLQGDNSPLHF. The rearrangement uses TRBV7-2 and TRBJ1-6, with TRBD1 matching 8 bases. The CDR3 extends over 14 amino acids. V gave up 5 bases and J gave up 5 bases; unmatched junction bases: 2. CDR1 is SGHTA, CDR2 FQGNSA, per germline.

The CDR3 loop is CASSLMQGGTEAFF. The DNA for the CDR3 is TGCGCCAGCAGCTTGATGCAGGGGGGCACTGAAGCTTTCTTT. The chain employs TRBV5-1 and TRBJ1-1; 7 bases are shared with TRBD1. Germline assignment: CDR1 SGHRS and CDR2 YFSETQ. CDR3 length equals 14 residues. V lost 1 base and J lost 4; bases outside the gene matches: 4.

The chain links TRBV6-5 to TRBJ1-1; D may be TRBD1 (6 bases). CDR1 is MNHEY, CDR2 SVGAGI, per germline. Trimming pared 6 bases from V and 1 base from J, leaving 6 bases between. The CDR3 is 12 residues long. The chain's CDR3 is CASSRGNTEAFF. The CDR3 DNA sequence: TGTGCCAGCAGCAGGGGGAACACTGAAGCTTTCTTT.

This clone has a handful of counts. The chain combines TRBV27 with TRBJ1-2; D gene unclear. Germline loops: CDR1 MNHEY, CDR2 SMNVEV (reference sequence). This CDR3 spans 13 amino acids. Between the trimmed V and J ends, which lost 8 bases and 0 bases, there was a span of 10 bases. CDR3 coding DNA: TGTGCCAGCTCCCGGACCGCTAACTATGGCTACACCTTC. Translated: CASSRTANYGYTF.

This rearrangement joins TRBV27 to TRBJ1-5; D uncertain. The germline gives CDR1 MNHEY, CDR2 SMNVEV (reference sequence). This CDR3 spans 16 amino acids. V lost 0 bases, J lost 3 bases, and 12 bases lay in between. The CDR3 nucleotides read TGTGCCAGCAGTTTATCGTACCAGAGACTCAATCAGCCCCAGCATTTT. Translating gives CASSLSYQRLNQPQHF.

This clone has a handful of counts. The rearrangement uses TRBV7-9 and TRBJ1-1, with 8 nucleotides matching TRBD1. There are 13 residues in the CDR3. From germline, CDR1 is SEHNR and CDR2 FQNEAQ (reference sequence). V shed 2 bases, J shed 4 bases, and the junction held 0 bases outside the gene matches. The CDR3 DNA follows: TGTGCCAGCAGCTTACAGGGGGCCACTGAAGCTTTCTTT. Translating it yields CASSLQGATEAFF.

This sequence joins TRBV5-4 and TRBJ2-2; no clear D gene. Germline lookup yields CDR1 SGHNT and CDR2 YYREEE (reference sequence). The CDR3 is 13 residues long. The ends were cut back, 1 base at V and 1 base at J, with 2 bases in the middle. The CDR3 here is CASSLMNTGELFF. For the CDR3, the DNA is TGTGCCAGCAGCTTGATGAACACCGGGGAGCTGTTTTTT. The full variable domain, its missing parts supplied by reference TRBV5-4 and TRBJ2-2, is ETGVTQSPTHLIKTRGQQVTLRCSSQSGHNTVSWYQQALGQGPQFIFQYYREEENGRGNFPPRFSGLQFPNYSSELNVNALELDDSALYLCASSLMNTGELFFGEGSRLTVL.

This clone appeared once. CDR3 DNA: TGCGCCAGCAGCTTTTTTACGGGGGGCTCCTACGAGCAGTACTTC. This encodes CASSFFTGGSYEQYF. The chain is built from TRBV5-1 and TRBJ2-7, with TRBD2 identical over 7 bases. The trim removed 2 bases at V and 0 bases at J, leaving 5 bases unmatched. CDR3 length: 15 amino acids. From germline, CDR1 is SGHRS and CDR2 YFSETQ.

The chain recombines TRBV5-1 with TRBJ2-7, with a weak D call TRBD2 (5 bases). This CDR3 is 17 amino acids long. Germline V gene data show CDR1 as SGHRS and CDR2 as YFSETQ. V was clipped by 1 base and J by 3 bases, with 20 bases between them. The CDR3 protein is CASSLTLVVPGNYEQYF. The CDR3 DNA sequence: TGCGCCAGCAGCTTGACGCTAGTAGTCCCGGGGAACTACGAGCAGTACTTC.

This chain uses TRBV5-1 with TRBJ1-1; D unresolved. With 4 bases removed from V and 4 bases from J, the gap between germline ends came to 14 bases. The CDR3 is made up of 14 amino acids. Germline CDR1 SGHRS, CDR2 YFSETQ. The CDR3 sequence: CASSPSEPGTEAFF. DNA of the CDR3: TGCGCCAGCAGCCCCTCGGAGCCGGGCACTGAAGCTTTCTTT.

The chain combines TRBV9 with TRBJ1-2; 8 bases align to TRBD1. The CDR3 length is 15 residues. V was clipped by 3 bases and J by 3 bases; unmatched bases: 7. The germline gives CDR1 SGDLS, CDR2 YYNGEE. The CDR3 DNA reads as TGTGCCAGCAGCGAGATAGGACAGGGCCACTATGGCTACACCTTC. Translation gives CASSEIGQGHYGYTF.

The chain recombines TRBV19 with TRBJ2-1; 15 bases agree with TRBD2. The ends lost 4 bases at V and 3 bases at J; junction bases unmatched: 7. Germline assignment: CDR1 LNHDA and CDR2 SQIVND (reference sequence). The CDR3 contains 18 residues. The CDR3 sequence is CASSTRTSGGALYNEQFF. As DNA, the CDR3 is TGTGCCAGTAGTACCCGGACTAGCGGGGGGGCCCTCTACAATGAGCAGTTCTTC.

The V and J genes are TRBV9 and TRBJ1-5; the match to TRBD1 covers 7 bases. The CDR3 has 17 residues. After removal of 3 bases from V and 6 bases from J, the junction contained 15 bases not matched to a gene. Germline CDR1 and CDR2: SGDLS and YYNGEE. CDR3 in amino acids: CASSAHTGVPGGQPQHF. The CDR3 DNA follows: TGTGCCAGCAGCGCGCATACAGGGGTCCCCGGGGGTCAGCCCCAGCATTTT.

This clone has just one count. The V call is TRBV6-5, the J call TRBJ2-7, with D perhaps TRBD1 (5 bases). Germline CDR1 MNHEY, CDR2 SVGAGI. This CDR3 is 14 amino acids long. Trimming removed 2 bases from V and 9 bases from J, with 17 bases in between. This CDR3 reads CASSYGQGDFWQYF. As DNA, the CDR3 is TGTGCCAGCAGTTACGGGCAGGGTGACTTCTGGCAGTACTTC.

The V call is TRBV18, the J call TRBJ1-2, with D perhaps TRBD1 (6 bases). The CDR3 is made up of 16 amino acids. V was clipped by 0 bases and J by 4 bases, with 15 bases between them. CDR1 and CDR2 (germline): KGHSH, LQKENI. For the CDR3, the DNA is TGTGCCAGCTCACCACCGGACGGGGGGCCGTTCTATGGCTACACCTTC. It translates to CASSPPDGGPFYGYTF.

The genes are TRBV6-5 and TRBJ2-7; 9 bases are shared with TRBD1. The CDR3 loop spans 15 amino acids. V lost 6 bases to trimming and J lost 3 bases; unmatched junction nucleotides: 9. Germline CDR1 MNHEY, CDR2 SVGAGI. CDR3 residues: CASRRGQGKNYEQYF. The DNA for the CDR3 is TGTGCCAGCAGACGAGGACAGGGGAAAAACTACGAGCAGTACTTC.

V gene TRBV25-1 combines with J gene TRBJ1-5, with unresolved D. The V gene's germline CDR1 is MGHDK and CDR2 SYGVNS. This CDR3 has 13 residues. V was shortened by 5 bases and J by 3 bases, with 8 bases between the two germline ends. The CDR3 DNA follows: TGTGCCAGCAGTTTAGGTCACAATCAGCCCCAGCATTTT. It is translated as CASSLGHNQPQHF.

V usage is TRBV12-3 or TRBV12-4 and J usage is TRBJ1-1; D is possibly TRBD1 (6 bases). V was shortened by 5 bases and J by 11 bases, with 18 bases between the two germline ends. This CDR3 contains 13 residues. The CDR3 sequence: CASSPTAGVAAFF. CDR3 DNA: TGTGCCAGCAGTCCCACAGCAGGGGTTGCTGCTTTCTTT.

A single count supports this clone. The chain is built from TRBV7-9 and TRBJ2-1; maybe TRBD2 (6 bases). In germline, CDR1 is SEHNR, CDR2 FQNEAQ (reference sequence). This CDR3 region has 14 residues. Trimming pared 3 bases from V and 7 bases from J, leaving 13 bases between. CDR3 DNA sequence: TGTGCCAGCAGCTTTTCAGCAGGGACTAATGAGCAGTTCTTC. Translation: CASSFSAGTNEQFF.

The chain employs TRBV11-2 and TRBJ2-2; D remains unclear. Per germline, CDR1 SGHAT and CDR2 FQNNGV. Trimming cost V 4 bases and J 0 bases, with 9 bases left between them. The CDR3 spans 15 residues. DNA for the CDR3: TGTGCCAGCAGCTCCCCGTGGGCGAACACCGGGGAGCTGTTTTTT. This sequence encodes CASSSPWANTGELFF. The full variable domain, in which reference TRBV11-2 and TRBJ2-2 provide the parts outside the CDR3, is EAGVAQSPRYKIIEKRQSVAFWCNPISGHATLYWYQQILGQGPKLLIQFQNNGVVDDSQLPKDRFSAERLKGVDSTLKIQPAKLEDSAVYLCASSSPWANTGELFFGEGSRLTVL.

The V call is TRBV5-4, the J call TRBJ2-5, with 10 bases identical to TRBD2. Germline CDR1 reads SGHNT; CDR2 reads YYREEE (reference sequence). The V gene end was trimmed by 3 bases and the J gene end by 0 bases; junction bases not matched to a gene: 8. This CDR3 comprises 17 residues. In DNA, the CDR3 is TGTGCCAGCAGCTACGTCACTAGCGGGGAAAACCAAGAGACCCAGTACTTC. The encoded protein is CASSYVTSGENQETQYF.

The chain links TRBV23-1 to TRBJ1-2; no clear D gene. TRBV23-1 belongs to the ORF category, with a function that is uncertain. The V gene lost 0 bases and the J gene lost 0 bases, with 8 bases spanning the gap. The CDR3 has 15 residues. The CDR3 reads CASSQSGSANYGYTF. In DNA form, the CDR3 reads TGCGCCAGCAGTCAATCCGGCTCAGCTAACTATGGCTACACCTTC.